This TCR beta chain was observed in a study of shared clonotypes between healthy human individuals. The V gene's germline CDR1 is SNHLY and CDR2 FYNNEI. CDR3 length: 14 residues. J gave up 0 bases and V 11 bases, and 8 bases lay outside the gene matches. Generated by immunoSEQ multiplex PCR, the TCRdb table keeps only in-frame clones and is missing some. The repertoire holds nearly 2 million clones, with about 95% as singletons. Cells designated naive CD8 were CD45RO-negative and were positively selected for CCR7, with terminally differentiated effector memory CD45RA+ cells excluded. This clonotype originated in a man aged 18 to 29 in good health. The J gene is TRBJ2-7, the V gene TRBV2, with 9 bases lining up with TRBD1. Sequencing was carried out using naive CD8+ T cells sorted from blood. The CDR3 nucleotides are TGTGCCGGGTTTACAGGGGGCATCTCCTACGAGCAGTACTTC. This sequence encodes CAGFTGGISYEQYF.